The T cell receptor beta chain under discussion was sequenced for a study of T cell repertoires in cytomegalovirus infection. Study-wide context: It was recently identified HLA-C-restricted and well-studied HLA-B-restricted CMV epitopes that the study used. The public TCR beta signatures pointed to both CMV infection and matching HLA type. General observations from the study: Summed public TCR beta family frequency identified CMV carriers bearing the relevant HLA. Ex vivo responses were dominated by HLA-C-restricted CMV-specific TCR beta clonotypes.

V trimming: 5 bases; J trimming: 7 bases; junction bases outside the gene matches: 10. Germline V gene data show CDR1 as MNHEY and CDR2 as SMNVEV (reference sequence). This CDR3 is built from 15 residues. As concerns this clonotype: Its matching antigen is unknown.

Each CDR3 protein gets one entry after TCRdb re-called the reads with MiXCR. The top ten clones hold roughly 13% of a sample with about 920,000 distinct CDR3 sequences, approximately 31% of them seen once. This receptor was identified in a human donor in good health (CMV status not recorded). Some clones in this sample may be carry-over from other donors' samples. The sequencing used cultured CD8+ T cells from PBMCs, collected from culture after CMV antigen stimulation. The chain recombines TRBV27 with TRBJ1-1, with TRBD1 identical over 10 bases. In DNA form, the CDR3 reads TGTGCCAGCAGTCAGGGGACAGGGGCTTTCATTGAAGCTTTCTTT. Amino acids: CASSQGTGAFIEAFF.